The 19 T cell receptor beta chains in this list originate from one sample, sequenced in a study of sequential checkpoint blockade in melanoma. Data came from immunoSEQ multiplex PCR; TCRdb stores just in-frame clones and leaves some out. Of about 5,000 clones detected, around 27% appear once; the ten largest clones hold 20% to 25%. The treatment here: randomized to nivolumab then ipilimumab (arm A) or the reverse (arm B). Sample: tumor tissue (inferred from file names), taken from a patient given nivolumab and ipilimumab in sequence. The receptors were sampled from a human donor with melanoma.

A few counts support this clone. The CDR3 loop is CASRYSQTSEGEQYF. DNA for the CDR3: TGTGCAAGTCGCTACTCCCAGACTAGTGAGGGCGAGCAGTACTTC. The chain combines TRBV12-2 with TRBJ2-7; whether TRBD2, the table's D call, matches the DNA was not checked. TRBV12-2 is given as a pseudogene. CDR3 length equals 15 residues.

V and J are TRBV11-3 and TRBJ2-1, with D possibly being TRBD2 (5 bases). This CDR3 has 14 residues. From germline, CDR1 is SGHNT and CDR2 YENEEA. The V and J ends lost 6 bases and 7 bases respectively, with 16 bases between them. This chain's CDR3 is CASSPEGLANEQFF. CDR3 nucleotides: TGTGCCAGCAGTCCCGAGGGATTGGCGAATGAGCAGTTCTTC.

This clone was seen only once. The chain couples TRBV5-1 to TRBJ1-4; 10 bases are shared with TRBD1. In germline, CDR1 is SGHRS, CDR2 YFSETQ. CDR3 size: 14 residues. V lost 5 bases, J lost 7 bases, and 5 bases stayed unmatched. Written as DNA, the CDR3 is TGCGCCAGCAGTCAGGACAGGGGGAGTGAAAAACTGTTTTTT. Translating gives CASSQDRGSEKLFF.

This clone showed up just once. This chain connects TRBV18 to TRBJ1-2; 8 bases agree with TRBD1. The germline V gene has CDR1 KGHSH and CDR2 LQKENI. The CDR3 has 15 residues. V gave up 3 bases and J gave up 3 bases; unmatched junction bases: 6. The CDR3 protein is CASSPLPGQDYGYTF. The DNA for the CDR3 is TGTGCCAGCTCACCCCTCCCGGGACAGGACTATGGCTACACCTTC.

This clone occurred many times. The chain recombines TRBV11-3 with TRBJ1-4; 12 nucleotides match TRBD1. V was clipped by 2 bases and J by 14 bases; unmatched bases: 12. The CDR3 has 16 amino acids. Germline V lookup: CDR1 SGHNT, CDR2 YENEEA. CDR3 in DNA: TGTGCCAGCAGCTTAACGGGGACAGGGGGCTCTTTGTATCTGTTTTTT. It specifies CASSLTGTGGSLYLFF.

The V gene is TRBV19, the J gene TRBJ2-3, with TRBD2 identical over 9 bases. V gave up 3 bases and J gave up 6 bases; unmatched junction bases: 16. This CDR3 region has 18 residues. Germline lookup yields CDR1 LNHDA and CDR2 SQIVND (reference sequence). The chain's CDR3 is CASSISALAGVGSDTQYF. In DNA, the CDR3 is TGTGCCAGTAGTATTTCAGCCTTAGCGGGAGTTGGGTCCGATACGCAGTATTTT.

CDR3 bases: TGTGCCAGTAGATTCACAGGGGTTGGCACTGAAGCTTTCTTT. It codes for CASRFTGVGTEAFF. V usage is TRBV19 and J usage is TRBJ1-1; 7 bases align to TRBD1. After removal of 6 bases from V and 4 bases from J, the junction contained 8 bases not matched to a gene. The CDR3 loop spans 14 amino acids. Per germline, CDR1 LNHDA and CDR2 SQIVND (reference sequence). The variable domain in full, with the rest retrieved from reference TRBV19 and TRBJ1-1, is DGGITQSPKYLFRKEGQNVTLSCEQNLNHDAMYWYRQDPGQGLRLIYYSQIVNDFQKGDIAEGYSVSREKKESFPLTVTSAQKNPTAFYLCASRFTGVGTEAFFGQGTRLTVV.

The rearrangement uses TRBV29-1 and TRBJ2-3; TRBD2 matches 11 bases. Germline V gene data show CDR1 as SQVTM and CDR2 as ANQGSEA. Trimming cost V 5 bases and J 3 bases; bases outside gene matches: 4. The CDR3 covers 14 residues. The CDR3 sequence: CSVSGTSGTDTQYF. Here the CDR3 DNA reads TGCAGCGTTTCTGGGACTAGCGGTACAGATACGCAGTATTTT.

This chain links TRBV5-1 with TRBJ2-3, with TRBD2 matching over 9 bases. CDR1 and CDR2 (germline): SGHRS, YFSETQ. V was pared by 0 bases and J by 0 bases, with 5 bases of the junction left unmatched. CDR3 length: 17 residues. The CDR3 region has the DNA TGCGCCAGCAGCTTGGCCGCGACTAGCGGAAGCACAGATACGCAGTATTTT. Protein: CASSLAATSGSTDTQYF.

The chain has TRBV18 and TRBJ2-1; 11 bases match TRBD2. Germline V lookup: CDR1 KGHSH, CDR2 LQKENI. The CDR3 length is 15 residues. V lost 4 bases and J lost 4; bases outside the gene matches: 3. Here the CDR3 reads CASSRGLADYNEQFF. CDR3 in DNA: TGTGCCAGCTCACGGGGACTAGCGGATTACAATGAGCAGTTCTTC. The full variable domain, its missing parts supplied by reference TRBV18 and TRBJ2-1, is NAGVMQNPRHLVRRRGQEARLRCSPMKGHSHVYWYRQLPEEGLKFMVYLQKENIIDESGMPKERFSAEFPKEGPSILRIQQVVRGDSAAYFCASSRGLADYNEQFFGPGTRLTVL.

The chain links TRBV5-1 to TRBJ2-5; no definite D call. The V and J ends lost 2 bases and 5 bases respectively, with 16 bases between them. CDR1 and CDR2 (germline): SGHRS, YFSETQ. This CDR3 has 15 amino acids. The CDR3 coding sequence is TGCGCCAGCAGCTTCGAGCGTTCTATTGTGGAGACCCAGTACTTC. This sequence encodes CASSFERSIVETQYF.

This clone turned up a few times. The gene calls are TRBV6-8 and TRBJ1-2; D gene unclear. The CDR3 length is 14 residues. Per the germline V gene, CDR1 is MNHGY and CDR2 is SAAAGT. V lost 8 bases and J lost 3, with 16 bases in between. CDR3 loop: CASRDRSTDYGYTF. The CDR3, as DNA: TGTGCCAGCCGTGACCGGTCGACGGACTATGGCTACACCTTC.

The rearrangement links TRBV28 to TRBJ2-7, with 9 bases identical to TRBD1. The CDR3 is 13 residues long. The V gene's germline CDR1 is MDHEN and CDR2 SYDVKM. Unmatched junction bases numbered 4, after V lost 1 base and J lost 9 bases. CDR3 amino acids: CASSLSDRGAQYF. In DNA, the CDR3 is TGTGCCAGCAGTTTATCCGACAGGGGGGCGCAGTACTTC.

This clone has ten or more counts. The rearrangement links TRBV11-3 to TRBJ2-2; 8 bases align to TRBD2. V trimming: 6 bases; J trimming: 0 bases; junction bases outside the gene matches: 6. Germline V lookup: CDR1 SGHNT, CDR2 YENEEA. The length of the CDR3 is 16 residues. The CDR3 DNA sequence: TGTGCCAGCAGGTTAAGCGGGAGAGCGAACACCGGGGAGCTGTTTTTT. Translated: CASRLSGRANTGELFF.

V gene TRBV5-1 combines with J gene TRBJ2-2; D uncertain. CDR1 SGHRS and CDR2 YFSETQ come from the germline V gene. The V end was cut by 7 bases, the J end by 3 bases, with 13 bases between. The CDR3 loop spans 14 amino acids. The CDR3 coding sequence is TGCGCCAGCTCTCTTCGGATGGACACCGGGGAGCTGTTTTTT. It specifies CASSLRMDTGELFF.

This rearrangement joins TRBV6-8 to TRBJ2-7; D unresolved. The germline V gene has CDR1 MNHGY and CDR2 SAAAGT. The V gene lost 0 bases and the J gene lost 0 bases, with 9 bases spanning the gap. The CDR3 is 15 residues long. DNA of the CDR3: TGTGCCAGCAGTTACTCGATAGTCTCCTCCTACGAGCAGTACTTC. Protein product: CASSYSIVSSYEQYF.

This clone showed up just a few times. The chain links TRBV4-1 to TRBJ2-7; 11 bases align to TRBD2. This CDR3 is 16 amino acids long. The J segment lost 6 bases and the V segment lost 4 bases, leaving 11 bases of the junction unmatched. Per germline, CDR1 MGHRA and CDR2 YSYEKL. CDR3 in amino acids: CASSPLPGLAASEQYF. The CDR3 DNA sequence: TGCGCCAGCAGCCCGTTACCGGGACTAGCGGCAAGCGAGCAGTACTTC.

The chain carries TRBV9 and TRBJ2-2, with 10 bases identical to TRBD2. Trimming removed 6 bases from V and 1 base from J; junction bases left unmatched: 3. Germline CDR1 is SGDLS and CDR2 is YYNGEE. This CDR3 has 15 amino acids. The CDR3 DNA reads as TGTGCCAGCACCTGGACTAGCGGGAACACCGGGGAGCTGTTTTTT. Protein sequence: CASTWTSGNTGELFF.

The gene calls are TRBV23-1 and TRBJ2-1; no clear D gene. TRBV23-1 is filed as an ORF, its function uncertain. The CDR3 consists of 13 residues. V was cut by 6 bases and J by 5 bases, with 11 bases left in between. In DNA, the CDR3 is TGCGCCAGCAGCTTGTTACTTAACAATGAGCAGTTCTTC. Translation: CASSLLLNNEQFF.